Each of the 16 T cell receptor beta chains below was sequenced from the same sample in a study of T cell responses to AZD1222 COVID-19 vaccine. The data were produced by immunoSEQ multiplex PCR, yet TCRdb's version contains in-frame clones alone and is incomplete. The table has 80,000 or so clones, about 85% seen once. The sample consisted of peripheral blood, taken on day 0 of AZD1222 vaccination. All receptors derive from an adult in good health.

The rearrangement uses TRBV2 and TRBJ1-2; D perhaps matches TRBD1 (6 bases). This CDR3 is built from 15 residues. V was clipped by 4 bases and J by 2 bases, with 14 bases between them. The germline V gene encodes CDR1 SNHLY and CDR2 FYNNEI. The CDR3 here is CASSVSRGSNYGYTF. In DNA form, the CDR3 reads TGTGCCAGCAGTGTCTCCAGGGGATCGAACTATGGCTACACCTTC. Combining the CDR3 with reference TRBV2 and TRBJ1-2 gives the whole variable domain EPEVTQTPSHQVTQMGQEVILRCVPISNHLYFYWYRQILGQKVEFLVSFYNNEISEKSEIFDDQFSVERPDGSNFTLKIRSTKLEDSAMYFCASSVSRGSNYGYTFGSGTRLTVV.

This chain joins TRBV11-2 and TRBJ1-4; 8 nucleotides line up with TRBD1. The CDR3 consists of 14 residues. Germline CDR1 is SGHAT and CDR2 is FQNNGV. V was pared by 5 bases and J by 3 bases, with 2 bases of the junction left unmatched. CDR3 amino acids: CASSPTGANEKLFF. DNA for the CDR3: TGTGCCAGCAGCCCGACAGGGGCTAATGAAAAACTGTTTTTT.

In its sample, this clone was seen once. The chain combines TRBV19 with TRBJ2-7, with D perhaps TRBD1 or TRBD2 (5 bases each). CDR3 length equals 15 residues. Trimming stripped 5 bases from V and 2 bases from J, with 16 bases between. CDR1 and CDR2 (germline): LNHDA, SQIVND (reference sequence). CDR3 protein: CASSSRGQMTYEQYF. In nucleotides, the CDR3 is TGTGCCAGTAGTTCCCGGGGCCAGATGACCTACGAGCAGTACTTC. Drawing the rest from reference TRBV19 and TRBJ2-7, the complete variable domain is DGGITQSPKYLFRKEGQNVTLSCEQNLNHDAMYWYRQDPGQGLRLIYYSQIVNDFQKGDIAEGYSVSREKKESFPLTVTSAQKNPTAFYLCASSSRGQMTYEQYFGPGTRLTVT.

The gene calls are TRBV19 and TRBJ2-5, with 8 bases fitting TRBD2. Unmatched junction bases numbered 8, after V lost 3 bases and J lost 2 bases. The CDR3 consists of 16 residues. Germline V CDR1 and CDR2: LNHDA, SQIVND (reference sequence). CDR3 DNA sequence: TGTGCCAGTAGTATGCGGCGGGAGGCCTTGCAAGAGACCCAGTACTTC. Its protein is CASSMRREALQETQYF.

The chain joins TRBV7-2 to TRBJ1-5, with D possibly matching TRBD1 (6 bases). V lost 4 bases and J lost 0, with 19 bases in between. Germline CDR1 SGHTA, CDR2 FQGNSA. The CDR3 length is 18 residues. As DNA, the CDR3 is TGTGCCAGCAGCTGGCCAGCGGACAGCCCTTTTAGCAATCAGCCCCAGCATTTT. Its protein is CASSWPADSPFSNQPQHF.

CDR3 loop: CASSPGDLKTQYF. CDR3 coding DNA: TGTGCCAGCTCACCAGGGGACCTCAAGACCCAGTACTTC. The chain joins TRBV18 to TRBJ2-5; tentatively, D is TRBD1 or TRBD2 (5 bases each). CDR1 and CDR2 (germline): KGHSH, LQKENI. The CDR3 is 13 residues long. Trimming removed 2 bases from V and 6 bases from J, with 10 bases in between.

The J gene is TRBJ1-1, the V gene TRBV6-2 or TRBV6-3; 7 nucleotides agree with TRBD1. Per the germline V gene, CDR1 is MNHEY and CDR2 is SVGEGT. The CDR3 sequence is 15 residues long. Trimming removed 3 bases from V and 1 base from J; junction bases left unmatched: 5. CDR3 region: CASSYGRQGNTEAFF. The CDR3 DNA follows: TGTGCCAGCAGTTATGGGCGACAGGGGAACACTGAAGCTTTCTTT.

The chain links TRBV4-1 to TRBJ1-1; 8 bases match TRBD1. Germline assignment: CDR1 MGHRA and CDR2 YSYEKL. V was clipped by 2 bases and J by 11 bases; unmatched bases: 13. The length of the CDR3 is 15 residues. The CDR3 DNA is TGCGCCAGCAGCCAACGCTTCACAGGGGGGGGAAGGGCTTTCTTT. Its protein is CASSQRFTGGGRAFF.

This clone has just a few counts. The J gene is TRBJ2-1, the V gene TRBV18; the D gene is possibly TRBD2 (6 bases). This CDR3 comprises 14 residues. V shed 3 bases and J shed 4 bases, with 10 bases lying between them. Germline CDR1 reads KGHSH; CDR2 reads LQKENI. CDR3 protein: CASSPGLFYNEQFF. CDR3 bases: TGTGCCAGCTCACCGGGACTCTTTTACAATGAGCAGTTCTTC. Full variable domain (missing parts from reference TRBV18 and TRBJ2-1): NAGVMQNPRHLVRRRGQEARLRCSPMKGHSHVYWYRQLPEEGLKFMVYLQKENIIDESGMPKERFSAEFPKEGPSILRIQQVVRGDSAAYFCASSPGLFYNEQFFGPGTRLTVL.

The gene calls are TRBV19 and TRBJ1-3; 7 bases map to TRBD1. Germline loops: CDR1 LNHDA, CDR2 SQIVND (reference sequence). This CDR3 region has 14 residues. The trim removed 8 bases at V and 0 bases at J, leaving 4 bases unmatched. The CDR3 region has the DNA TGTGCCAGTTTTGGACAGGACTCTGGAAACACCATATATTTT. It codes for CASFGQDSGNTIYF.

The CDR3 DNA follows: TGTGCCAGCAGCACCAGTAGCTCCTATAATTCACCCCTCCACTTT. Encoded protein: CASSTSSSYNSPLHF. The chain combines TRBV6-7 with TRBJ1-6; the D is unclear. TRBV6-7 is an ORF for which the function is uncertain. This CDR3 contains 15 residues. Trimming removed 6 bases at V and 0 bases at J, with 9 bases between.

This chain links TRBV16 with TRBJ2-1; TRBD2 matches at 7 bases. The germline V gene encodes CDR1 KGHSY and CDR2 FQNENV. The J segment lost 7 bases and the V segment lost 4 bases, leaving 7 bases of the junction unmatched. The CDR3 covers 14 residues. For the CDR3, the DNA is TGTGCCAGCAGCCCTGAGACTAGCAGAAATGAGCAGTTCTTC. This gives the protein CASSPETSRNEQFF. Combining the CDR3 with reference TRBV16 and TRBJ2-1 gives the whole variable domain GEEVAQTPKHLVRGEGQKAKLYCAPIKGHSYVFWYQQVLKNEFKFLISFQNENVFDETGMPKERFSAKCLPNSPCSLEIQATKLEDSAVYFCASSPETSRNEQFFGPGTRLTVL.

V is TRBV7-3 and J is TRBJ2-1; perhaps TRBD2 as D (6 bases). This CDR3 is 11 amino acids long. Trimming cost V 5 bases and J 7 bases, with 6 bases left between them. Germline CDR1 and CDR2: SGHTA and FQGTGA. The CDR3 loop reads CASSSGNEQFF. DNA for the CDR3: TGTGCCAGCAGCAGCGGGAATGAGCAGTTCTTC.

Only one count was recorded for this clone. V gene TRBV12-3 or TRBV12-4 combines with J gene TRBJ1-5; TRBD1 matches 7 bases. This CDR3 is built from 13 residues. J lost 4 bases, V lost 5 bases, and 2 bases had no gene match. The chain's CDR3 is CASSPGQNQPQHF. DNA of the CDR3: TGTGCCAGCAGTCCGGGACAGAATCAGCCCCAGCATTTT.

The V and J genes are TRBV3-1 (or the pseudogene TRBV3-2) and TRBJ1-2; no firm D call. The germline CDR1 and CDR2 sequences are LGHDT and YNNKEL (reference sequence). The V gene lost 0 bases and the J gene lost 4 bases, with 6 bases spanning the gap. CDR3 length: 13 amino acids. The CDR3 DNA sequence: TGTGCCAGCAGCCAAGATTTGGGCTATGGCTACACCTTC. Its translation is CASSQDLGYGYTF.

This rearrangement joins TRBV7-6 to TRBJ2-7; 10 bases map to TRBD1. This CDR3 comprises 15 residues. Germline assignment: CDR1 SGHVS and CDR2 FNYEAQ. Unmatched junction bases numbered 7, after V lost 4 bases and J lost 4 bases. CDR3 sequence: CASSSLTGGAYEQYF. Here the CDR3 DNA reads TGTGCCAGCAGCTCCCTGACAGGGGGCGCGTACGAGCAGTACTTC.